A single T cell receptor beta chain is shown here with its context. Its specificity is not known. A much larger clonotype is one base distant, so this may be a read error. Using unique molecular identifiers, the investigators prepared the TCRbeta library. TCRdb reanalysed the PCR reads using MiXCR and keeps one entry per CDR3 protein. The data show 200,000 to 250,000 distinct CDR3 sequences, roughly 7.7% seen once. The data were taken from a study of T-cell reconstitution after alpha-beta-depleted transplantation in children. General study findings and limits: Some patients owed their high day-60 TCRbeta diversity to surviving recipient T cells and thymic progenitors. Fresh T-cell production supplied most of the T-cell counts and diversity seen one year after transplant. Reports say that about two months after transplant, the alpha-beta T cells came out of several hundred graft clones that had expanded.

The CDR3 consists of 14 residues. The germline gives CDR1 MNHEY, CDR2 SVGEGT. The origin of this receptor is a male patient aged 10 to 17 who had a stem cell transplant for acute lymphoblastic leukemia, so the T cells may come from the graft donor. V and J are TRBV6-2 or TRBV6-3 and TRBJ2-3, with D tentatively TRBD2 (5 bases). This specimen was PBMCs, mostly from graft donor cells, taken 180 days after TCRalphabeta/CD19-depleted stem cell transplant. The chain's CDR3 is CASSRPGGTDTQNF. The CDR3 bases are TGTGCCAGCAGTCGCCCAGGAGGCACAGATACGCAGAATTTT.